The next 18 T cell receptor beta chains were all read from a single sample in a study of T cell responses to AZD1222 COVID-19 vaccine. Clones were sequenced by immunoSEQ multiplex PCR, and TCRdb holds only the in-frame ones, with some missing. The data contain 95,000 to 150,000 clones, approximately 89% of them seen just once; the ten biggest clones take up roughly 4.1%. The material sequenced was peripheral blood, taken on day 0 of AZD1222 vaccination. Receptors originate from an adult in good health.

This chain joins TRBV28 and TRBJ2-5, with 7 positions matching TRBD2. Germline CDR1 and CDR2: MDHEN and SYDVKM. The CDR3 contains 15 residues. V trimming: 3 bases; J trimming: 4 bases; junction bases outside the gene matches: 8. The CDR3 nucleotides are TGTGCCAGCAGTTTGATCGTCGGGGGGAGAGAGACCCAGTACTTC. It translates to CASSLIVGGRETQYF.

The V call is TRBV5-4, the J call TRBJ2-2; D possibly corresponds to TRBD2 (6 bases). This CDR3 comprises 14 residues. V was cut by 4 bases and J by 5 bases, with 12 bases left in between. Germline V gives CDR1 SGHNT, CDR2 YYREEE (reference sequence). The CDR3 nucleotides read TGTGCCAGCAGCGGGGTGGCGGGGACCGGGGAGCTGTTTTTT. Protein: CASSGVAGTGELFF.

The chain joins TRBV28 to TRBJ1-2; D gene unclear. This CDR3 is 14 amino acids long. Trimming took 4 bases from V and 3 from J, leaving 12 bases between them. Germline CDR1 reads MDHEN; CDR2 reads SYDVKM. The CDR3 coding sequence is TGTGCCAGCAGTTCTGGACCCTGGGACTATGGCTACACCTTC. As protein: CASSSGPWDYGYTF.

The chain uses TRBV4-1 and TRBJ2-7; D might be TRBD1 or TRBD2, each matching 5 bases. The V and J ends lost 3 bases and 5 bases respectively, with 8 bases between them. Germline CDR1 reads MGHRA; CDR2 reads YSYEKL. The CDR3 is made up of 12 amino acids. As DNA, the CDR3 is TGCGCCAGCAGCCACCGAGGGGACGAGCAGTACTTC. The encoded protein is CASSHRGDEQYF.

The chain uses TRBV6-5 and TRBJ2-3, with TRBD2 identical over 10 bases. V lost 6 bases, J lost 3 bases, and 6 bases stayed unmatched. The germline CDR1 and CDR2 sequences are MNHEY and SVGAGI. The CDR3 consists of 15 residues. As DNA, the CDR3 is TGTGCCAGCAGCCAAACTAGCGGGGCGACAGATACGCAGTATTTT. As protein: CASSQTSGATDTQYF.

The chain carries TRBV5-6 and TRBJ2-1; the D is unclear. CDR1 is SGHDT, CDR2 YYEEEE, per germline. The CDR3 is made up of 11 amino acids. V lost 1 base and J lost 6, with 2 bases in between. CDR3 amino acids: CASSLINEQFF. The CDR3 nucleotides read TGTGCCAGCAGCTTGATCAATGAGCAGTTCTTC.

This clone was observed a few times. This sequence joins TRBV3-1 (or the pseudogene TRBV3-2) and TRBJ1-6; unclear D gene. Per germline, CDR1 LGHDT and CDR2 YNNKEL (reference sequence). The CDR3 is 14 residues long. Trimming pared 4 bases from V and 5 bases from J, leaving 9 bases between. The CDR3: CASSPGRNNSPLHF. CDR3 DNA: TGTGCCAGCAGCCCCGGCCGGAATAATTCACCCCTCCACTTT.

The CDR3 loop is CATSRVGQAVYGYTF. The CDR3 DNA reads TGTGCCACCAGCAGAGTAGGACAGGCGGTATATGGCTACACCTTC. The chain joins TRBV15 to TRBJ1-2; 7 nucleotides match TRBD1. V dropped 1 base and J dropped 5; count of bases not matched to a gene: 7. Germline CDR1 and CDR2: LNHNV and YYDKDF (reference sequence). The CDR3 length is 15 residues.

This chain joins TRBV7-8 and TRBJ1-4; 12 positions agree with TRBD1. Per the germline V gene, CDR1 is SGHVS and CDR2 is FQNEAQ. J gave up 7 bases and V 5 bases, and 8 bases lay outside the gene matches. The CDR3 has 16 residues. In DNA form, the CDR3 reads TGTGCCAGCAGCACAAGCCGGGACAGGGGGCCTGAAAAACTGTTTTTT. Translating it yields CASSTSRDRGPEKLFF.

The genes are TRBV5-1 and TRBJ2-5; D call uncertain. Per germline, CDR1 SGHRS and CDR2 YFSETQ. V was trimmed by 1 base and J by 0 bases, leaving 7 bases between them. The CDR3 length is 14 residues. The CDR3 reads CASSLLTNQETQYF. In nucleotides, the CDR3 is TGCGCCAGCAGCTTGTTAACGAACCAAGAGACCCAGTACTTC.

The chain combines TRBV7-2 with TRBJ2-1; no firm D call. The CDR3 contains 13 residues. Deletions cut 3 bases from V and 7 bases from J, with 10 bases between. The germline CDR1 and CDR2 sequences are SGHTA and FQGNSA. The CDR3 loop is CASSFPESNEQFF. In DNA form, the CDR3 reads TGTGCCAGCAGCTTCCCAGAGAGTAATGAGCAGTTCTTC.

V gene TRBV7-9 combines with J gene TRBJ1-5; tentative D call: TRBD1 (6 bases). The germline V gene encodes CDR1 SEHNR and CDR2 FQNEAQ (reference sequence). Trimming took 6 bases from V and 6 from J, leaving 15 bases between them. The CDR3 totals 14 residues. The CDR3 protein is CASRLTGRGQPQHF. The CDR3 DNA reads TGTGCCAGCAGGTTAACAGGGAGGGGTCAGCCCCAGCATTTT.

This chain connects TRBV3-1 (or the pseudogene TRBV3-2) to TRBJ1-2; 9 nucleotides match TRBD1. Germline trimming cut 4 bases from V and 4 bases from J; bases unmatched to any gene: 7. The CDR3 covers 15 residues. From germline, CDR1 is LGHDT and CDR2 YNNKEL (reference sequence). The DNA of the CDR3 is TGTGCCAGCAGCCCGCGGACAGGGGCCATCTATGGCTACACCTTC. It encodes CASSPRTGAIYGYTF.

V gene TRBV7-9 combines with J gene TRBJ1-3; 7 bases fit TRBD1. The V gene's germline CDR1 is SEHNR and CDR2 FQNEAQ (reference sequence). The CDR3 sequence is 15 residues long. Trimming removed 1 base from V and 3 bases from J; junction bases left unmatched: 3. The CDR3 nucleotides are TGTGCCAGCAGCTTAGGACAGGGTTATGGAAACACCATATATTTT. This encodes CASSLGQGYGNTIYF.

CDR3 amino acids: CASSTGALGYTF. For the CDR3, the DNA is TGTGCCAGCAGTACAGGGGCGCTGGGCTACACCTTC. The chain combines TRBV12-3 or TRBV12-4 with TRBJ1-2; TRBD1 matches at 7 bases. V dropped 5 bases and J dropped 8; count of bases not matched to a gene: 5. CDR3 length: 12 residues.

The rearrangement uses TRBV24-1 and TRBJ2-1; D gene ambiguous. Germline CDR1 reads KGHDR; CDR2 reads SFDVKD. This CDR3 has 11 residues. Trimming cost V 1 base and J 10 bases, with 4 bases left between them. The CDR3 DNA reads as TGTGCCACCAGTGATTTACTAGAGCAGTTCTTC. Amino acid sequence: CATSDLLEQFF.

The CDR3 is CASSIRGARDEQYF. The CDR3 DNA reads TGTGCCAGTAGTATCCGGGGGGCGAGGGACGAGCAGTACTTC. The rearrangement links TRBV19 to TRBJ2-7; D possibly corresponds to TRBD2 (7 bases). With 3 bases removed from V and 5 bases from J, the gap between germline ends came to 14 bases. Germline assignment: CDR1 LNHDA and CDR2 SQIVND (reference sequence). The CDR3 extends over 14 amino acids. The whole variable domain, remainder taken from reference TRBV19 and TRBJ2-7, is DGGITQSPKYLFRKEGQNVTLSCEQNLNHDAMYWYRQDPGQGLRLIYYSQIVNDFQKGDIAEGYSVSREKKESFPLTVTSAQKNPTAFYLCASSIRGARDEQYFGPGTRLTVT.

The chain joins TRBV30 to TRBJ2-7; the match to TRBD2 covers 7 bases. The CDR3 totals 14 residues. The germline gives CDR1 GTSNPN, CDR2 SVGIG (reference sequence). With 1 base clipped from V and 3 bases from J, the junction kept 6 bases outside the gene matches. The CDR3 here is CAWSGQGGIYEQYF. The CDR3 DNA sequence: TGTGCCTGGAGTGGGCAGGGAGGGATCTACGAGCAGTACTTC.